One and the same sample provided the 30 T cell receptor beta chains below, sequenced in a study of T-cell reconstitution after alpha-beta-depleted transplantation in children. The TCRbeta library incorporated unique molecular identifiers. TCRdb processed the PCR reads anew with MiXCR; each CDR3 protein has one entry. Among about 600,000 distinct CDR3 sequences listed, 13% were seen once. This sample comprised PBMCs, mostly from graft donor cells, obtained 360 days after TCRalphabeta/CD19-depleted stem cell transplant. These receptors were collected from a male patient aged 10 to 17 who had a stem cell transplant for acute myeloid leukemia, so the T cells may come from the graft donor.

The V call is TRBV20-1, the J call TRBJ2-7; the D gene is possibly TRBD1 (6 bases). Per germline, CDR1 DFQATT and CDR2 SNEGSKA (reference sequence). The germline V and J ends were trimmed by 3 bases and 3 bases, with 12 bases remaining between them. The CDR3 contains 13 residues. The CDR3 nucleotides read TGCAGTGCTAGTCCAGGGGCGAACTACGAGCAGTACTTC. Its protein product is CSASPGANYEQYF.

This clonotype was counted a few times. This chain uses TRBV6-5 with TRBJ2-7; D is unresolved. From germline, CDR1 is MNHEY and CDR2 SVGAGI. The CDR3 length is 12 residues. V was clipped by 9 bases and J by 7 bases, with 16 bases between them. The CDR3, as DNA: TGTGCCAGTTCCGAAACGGGTCGGGAGCAGTACTTC. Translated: CASSETGREQYF.

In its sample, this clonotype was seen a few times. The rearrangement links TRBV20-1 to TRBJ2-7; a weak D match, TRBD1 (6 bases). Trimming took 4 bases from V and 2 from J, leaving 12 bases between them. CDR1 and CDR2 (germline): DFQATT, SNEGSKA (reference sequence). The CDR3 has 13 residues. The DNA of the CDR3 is TGCAGTGCTAATGGGGGCGGAGCCTACGAGCAGTACTTC. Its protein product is CSANGGGAYEQYF.

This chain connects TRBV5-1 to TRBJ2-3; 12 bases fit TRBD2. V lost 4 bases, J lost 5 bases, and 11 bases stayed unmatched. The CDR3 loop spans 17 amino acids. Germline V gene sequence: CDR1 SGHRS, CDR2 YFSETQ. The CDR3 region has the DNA TGCGCCAGCAGCCCGGAACTAGCGGGAGGAGATGGAGATACGCAGTATTTT. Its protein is CASSPELAGGDGDTQYF.

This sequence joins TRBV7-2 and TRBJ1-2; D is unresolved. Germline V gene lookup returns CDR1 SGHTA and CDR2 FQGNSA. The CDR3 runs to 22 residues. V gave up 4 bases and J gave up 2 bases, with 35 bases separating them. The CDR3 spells CASSYATSIYARSGRTNYGYTF. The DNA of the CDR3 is TGTGCCAGCAGCTACGCGACGAGTATCTACGCGCGGAGCGGACGAACCAACTATGGCTACACCTTC.

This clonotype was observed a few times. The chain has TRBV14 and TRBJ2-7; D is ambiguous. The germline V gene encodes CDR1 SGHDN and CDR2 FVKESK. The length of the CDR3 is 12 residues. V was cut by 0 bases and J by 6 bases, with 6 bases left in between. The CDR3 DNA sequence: TGTGCCAGCAGCCAAGATCATGGCGAGCAGTACTTC. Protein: CASSQDHGEQYF.

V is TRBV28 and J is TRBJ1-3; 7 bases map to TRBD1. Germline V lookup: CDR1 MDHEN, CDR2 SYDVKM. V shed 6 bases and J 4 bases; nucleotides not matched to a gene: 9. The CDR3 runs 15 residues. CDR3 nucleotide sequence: TGTGCCAGCAGGCCACAGGGGATCAGGGGAAACACCATATATTTT. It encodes CASRPQGIRGNTIYF. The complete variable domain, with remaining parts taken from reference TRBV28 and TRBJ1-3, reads DVKVTQSSRYLVKRTGEKVFLECVQDMDHENMFWYRQDPGLGLRLIYFSYDVKMKEKGDIPEGYSVSREKKERFSLILESASTNQTSMYLCASRPQGIRGNTIYFGEGSWLTVV.

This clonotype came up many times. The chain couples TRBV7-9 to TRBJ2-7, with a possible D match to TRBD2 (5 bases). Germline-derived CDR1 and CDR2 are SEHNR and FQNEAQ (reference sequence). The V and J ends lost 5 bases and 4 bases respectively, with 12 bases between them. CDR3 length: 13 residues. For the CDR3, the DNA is TGTGCCAGCAGCCCACGGACGGGGTACGAGCAGTACTTC. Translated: CASSPRTGYEQYF.

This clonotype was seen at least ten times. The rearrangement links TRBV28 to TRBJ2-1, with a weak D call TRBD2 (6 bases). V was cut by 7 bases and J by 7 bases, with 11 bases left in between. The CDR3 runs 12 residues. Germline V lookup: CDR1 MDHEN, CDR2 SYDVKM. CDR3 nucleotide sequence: TGTGCCAGCATGTATGGGGGGAATGAGCAGTTCTTC. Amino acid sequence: CASMYGGNEQFF.

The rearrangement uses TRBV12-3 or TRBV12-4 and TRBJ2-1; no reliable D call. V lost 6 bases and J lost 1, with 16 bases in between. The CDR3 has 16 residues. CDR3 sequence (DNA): TGTGCCAGCAGCCGAACCTCGATTGATTCCTACAATGAGCAGTTCTTC. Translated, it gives CASSRTSIDSYNEQFF.

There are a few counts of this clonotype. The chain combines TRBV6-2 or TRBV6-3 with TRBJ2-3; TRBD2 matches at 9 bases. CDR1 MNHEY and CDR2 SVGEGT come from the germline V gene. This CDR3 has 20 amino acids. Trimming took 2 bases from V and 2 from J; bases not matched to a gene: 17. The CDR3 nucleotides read TGTGCCAGCAGTTACCCCGTCGGGGCGGGAGGGACCCCACTCACAGATACGCAGTATTTT. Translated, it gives CASSYPVGAGGTPLTDTQYF.

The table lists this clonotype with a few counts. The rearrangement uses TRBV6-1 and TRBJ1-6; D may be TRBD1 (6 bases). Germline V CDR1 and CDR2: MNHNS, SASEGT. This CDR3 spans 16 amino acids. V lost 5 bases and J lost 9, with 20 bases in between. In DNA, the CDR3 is TGTGCCAGCAGTCCCTCCTGGGGGGCTCAGGGTTCACCCCTCCACTTT. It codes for CASSPSWGAQGSPLHF.

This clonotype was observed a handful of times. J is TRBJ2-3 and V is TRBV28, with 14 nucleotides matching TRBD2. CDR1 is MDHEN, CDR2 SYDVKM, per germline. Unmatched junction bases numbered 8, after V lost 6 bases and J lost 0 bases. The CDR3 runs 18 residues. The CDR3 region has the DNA TGTGCCAGCAGAGGAACCGGGACTAGCGGGAGAAGCACAGATACGCAGTATTTT. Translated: CASRGTGTSGRSTDTQYF.

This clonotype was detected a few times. In DNA, the CDR3 is TGCGCCAGCAGCTTGAGTTTGAGTTGGGCTAGCGGAATGAGCACAGATACGCAGTATTTT. Its translation is CASSLSLSWASGMSTDTQYF. The chain uses TRBV5-1 and TRBJ2-3, with 7 bases that match TRBD2. Germline CDR1 is SGHRS and CDR2 is YFSETQ. The V segment lost 1 base and the J segment 0 bases; nucleotides outside the gene matches: 17. CDR3 length: 20 amino acids.

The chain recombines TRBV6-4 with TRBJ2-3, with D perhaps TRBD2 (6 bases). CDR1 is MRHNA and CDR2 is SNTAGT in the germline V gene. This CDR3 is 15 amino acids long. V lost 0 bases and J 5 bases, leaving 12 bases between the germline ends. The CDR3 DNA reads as TGTGCCAGCAGTGACTCGATGGCGGGGAGAGATACGCAGTATTTT. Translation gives CASSDSMAGRDTQYF.

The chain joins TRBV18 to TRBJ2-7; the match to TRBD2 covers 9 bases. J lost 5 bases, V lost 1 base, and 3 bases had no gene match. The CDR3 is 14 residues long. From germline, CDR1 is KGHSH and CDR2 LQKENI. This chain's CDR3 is CASSPLAGDNEQYF. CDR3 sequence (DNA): TGTGCCAGCTCACCACTAGCGGGAGATAACGAGCAGTACTTC.

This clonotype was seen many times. In nucleotides, the CDR3 is TGCGCCAGCAGCCACCGGGACAGGGGATCCTACGAGCAGTACTTC. Protein product: CASSHRDRGSYEQYF. The chain employs TRBV4-3 and TRBJ2-7; 10 bases align to TRBD1. The ends lost 3 bases at V and 1 base at J; junction bases unmatched: 3. The CDR3 is 15 amino acids. Germline values: CDR1 LGHNA, CDR2 YSLEER.

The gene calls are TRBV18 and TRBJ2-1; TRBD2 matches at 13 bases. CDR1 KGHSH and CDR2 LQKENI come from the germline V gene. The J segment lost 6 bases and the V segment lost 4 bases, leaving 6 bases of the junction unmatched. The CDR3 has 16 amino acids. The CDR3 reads CASSRGLAGSANEQFF. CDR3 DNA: TGTGCCAGCTCACGGGGACTAGCGGGATCCGCCAATGAGCAGTTCTTC.

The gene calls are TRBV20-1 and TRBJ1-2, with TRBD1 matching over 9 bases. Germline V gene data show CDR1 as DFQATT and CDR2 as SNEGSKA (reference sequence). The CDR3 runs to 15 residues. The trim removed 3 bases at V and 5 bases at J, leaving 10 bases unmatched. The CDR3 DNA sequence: TGCAGTGCTAGGGGGGGACAGGGCATTAGGTATGGCTACACCTTC. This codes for CSARGGQGIRYGYTF.

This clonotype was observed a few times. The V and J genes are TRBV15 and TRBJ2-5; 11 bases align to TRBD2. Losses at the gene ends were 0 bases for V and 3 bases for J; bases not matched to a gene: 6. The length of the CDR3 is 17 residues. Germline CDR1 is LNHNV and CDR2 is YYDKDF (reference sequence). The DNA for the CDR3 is TGTGCCACCAGCAGAGATTACATAGCGGGAGGGAAAGAGACCCAGTACTTC. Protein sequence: CATSRDYIAGGKETQYF.

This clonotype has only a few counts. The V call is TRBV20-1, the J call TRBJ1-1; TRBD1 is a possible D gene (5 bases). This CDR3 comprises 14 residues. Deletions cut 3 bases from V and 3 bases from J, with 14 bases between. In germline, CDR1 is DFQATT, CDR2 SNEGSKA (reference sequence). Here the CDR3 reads CSARRQSGDTEAFF. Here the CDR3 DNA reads TGCAGTGCTAGGAGACAGTCCGGTGACACTGAAGCTTTCTTT.

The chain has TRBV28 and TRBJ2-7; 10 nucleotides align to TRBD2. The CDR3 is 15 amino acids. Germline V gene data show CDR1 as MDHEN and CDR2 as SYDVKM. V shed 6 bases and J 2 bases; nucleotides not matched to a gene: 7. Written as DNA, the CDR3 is TGTGCCAGCAGCCTAGCGGGGGACAAGGCCTACGAGCAGTACTTC. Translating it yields CASSLAGDKAYEQYF.

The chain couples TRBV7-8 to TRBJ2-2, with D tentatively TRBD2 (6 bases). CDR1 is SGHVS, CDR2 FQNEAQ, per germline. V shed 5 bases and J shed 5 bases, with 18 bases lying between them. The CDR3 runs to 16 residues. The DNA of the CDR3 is TGTGCCAGCAGCCGCGTCGGAACTAGCAAGACCGGGGAGCTGTTTTTT. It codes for CASSRVGTSKTGELFF. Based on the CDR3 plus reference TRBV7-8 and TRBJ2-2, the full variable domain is GAGVSQSPRYKVAKRGQDVALRCDPISGHVSLFWYQQALGQGPEFLTYFQNEAQLDKSGLPSDRFFAERPEGSVSTLKIQRTQQEDSAVYLCASSRVGTSKTGELFFGEGSRLTVL.

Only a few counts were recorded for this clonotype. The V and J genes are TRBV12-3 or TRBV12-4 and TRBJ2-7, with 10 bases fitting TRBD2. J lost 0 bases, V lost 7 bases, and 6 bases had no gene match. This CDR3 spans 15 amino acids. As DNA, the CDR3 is TGTGCCAGCACCTATAGCGGGAGGAGCTCCTACGAGCAGTACTTC. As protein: CASTYSGRSSYEQYF.

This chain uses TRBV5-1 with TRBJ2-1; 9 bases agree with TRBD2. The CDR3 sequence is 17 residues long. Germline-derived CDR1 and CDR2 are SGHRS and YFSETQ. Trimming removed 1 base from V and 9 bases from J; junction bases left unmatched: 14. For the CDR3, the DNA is TGCGCCAGCAGCTTGACAGGGCTTTGGACTAGCGAGAGTGAGCAGTTCTTC. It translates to CASSLTGLWTSESEQFF.

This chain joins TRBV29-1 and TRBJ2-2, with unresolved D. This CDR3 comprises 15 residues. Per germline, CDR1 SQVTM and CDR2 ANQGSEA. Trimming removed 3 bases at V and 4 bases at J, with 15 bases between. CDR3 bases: TGCAGCGTTGATTTCTGGGGTCCGAGCACCGGGGAGCTGTTTTTT. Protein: CSVDFWGPSTGELFF.

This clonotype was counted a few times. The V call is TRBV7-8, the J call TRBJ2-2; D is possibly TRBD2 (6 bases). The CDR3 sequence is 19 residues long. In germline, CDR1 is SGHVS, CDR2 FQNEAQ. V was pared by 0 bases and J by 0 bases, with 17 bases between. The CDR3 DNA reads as TGTGCCAGCAGCTTAGCTAGCGGTTCGACCTTCGCGAACACCGGGGAGCTGTTTTTT. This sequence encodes CASSLASGSTFANTGELFF.

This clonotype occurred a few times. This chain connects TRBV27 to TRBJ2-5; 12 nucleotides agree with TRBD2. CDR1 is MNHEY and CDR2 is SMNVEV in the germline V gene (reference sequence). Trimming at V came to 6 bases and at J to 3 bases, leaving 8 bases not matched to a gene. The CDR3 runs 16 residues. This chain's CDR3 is CASSRTTSGSKETQYF. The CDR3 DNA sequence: TGTGCCAGCAGCCGCACGACTAGCGGGAGTAAAGAGACCCAGTACTTC.

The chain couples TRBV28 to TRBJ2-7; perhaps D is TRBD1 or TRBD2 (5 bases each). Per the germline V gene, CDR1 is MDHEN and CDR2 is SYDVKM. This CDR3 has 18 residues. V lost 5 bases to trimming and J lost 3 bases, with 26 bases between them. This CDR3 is CASSHRFRWGILGYEQYF. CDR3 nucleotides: TGTGCCAGCAGTCACCGGTTCCGATGGGGGATTTTGGGCTACGAGCAGTACTTC.

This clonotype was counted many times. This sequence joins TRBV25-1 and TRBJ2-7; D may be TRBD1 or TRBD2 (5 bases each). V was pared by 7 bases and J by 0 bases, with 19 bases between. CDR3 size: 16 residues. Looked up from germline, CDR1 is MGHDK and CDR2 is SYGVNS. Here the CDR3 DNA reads TGTGCCAGCACTCCCAGCCCGCAGGGACCCTCCTACGAGCAGTACTTC. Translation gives CASTPSPQGPSYEQYF.